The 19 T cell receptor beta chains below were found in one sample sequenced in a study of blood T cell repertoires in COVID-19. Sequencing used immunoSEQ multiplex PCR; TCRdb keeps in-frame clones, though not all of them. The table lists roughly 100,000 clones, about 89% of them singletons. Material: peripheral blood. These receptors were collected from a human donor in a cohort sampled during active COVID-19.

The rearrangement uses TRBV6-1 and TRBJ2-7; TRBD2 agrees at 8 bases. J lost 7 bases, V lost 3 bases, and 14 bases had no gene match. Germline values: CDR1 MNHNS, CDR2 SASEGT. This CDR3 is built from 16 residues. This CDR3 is CASSEDRRGARREQYF. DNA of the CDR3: TGTGCCAGCAGTGAGGATCGGCGGGGGGCCCGGAGGGAGCAGTACTTC.

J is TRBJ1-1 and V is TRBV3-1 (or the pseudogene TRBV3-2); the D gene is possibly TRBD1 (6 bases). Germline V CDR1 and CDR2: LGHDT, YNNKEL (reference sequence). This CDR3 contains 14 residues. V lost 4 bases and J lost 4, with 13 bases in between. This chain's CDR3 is CASSPTRGGTEAFF. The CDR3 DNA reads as TGTGCCAGCAGCCCTACAAGGGGGGGCACTGAAGCTTTCTTT.

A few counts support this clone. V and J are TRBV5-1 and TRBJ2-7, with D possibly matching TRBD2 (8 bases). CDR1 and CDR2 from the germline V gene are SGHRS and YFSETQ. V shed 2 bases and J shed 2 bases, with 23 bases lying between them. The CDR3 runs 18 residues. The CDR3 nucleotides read TGCGCCAGCAGCTTACCACGTCGGGAGGGGGCTGGTACCTACGAGCAGTACTTC. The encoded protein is CASSLPRREGAGTYEQYF.

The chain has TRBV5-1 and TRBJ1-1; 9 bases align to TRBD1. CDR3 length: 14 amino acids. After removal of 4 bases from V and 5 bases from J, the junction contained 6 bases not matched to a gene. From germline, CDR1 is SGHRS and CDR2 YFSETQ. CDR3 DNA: TGCGCCAGCAGCACTACAGGGGGCAAAACTGAAGCTTTCTTT. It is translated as CASSTTGGKTEAFF.

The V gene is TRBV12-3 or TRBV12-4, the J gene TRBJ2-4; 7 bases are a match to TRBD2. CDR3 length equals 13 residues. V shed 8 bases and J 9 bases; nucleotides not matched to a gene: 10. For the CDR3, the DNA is TGTGCCAGCGGCCAGACTAGCTACGGCATTCAGTACTTC. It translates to CASGQTSYGIQYF.

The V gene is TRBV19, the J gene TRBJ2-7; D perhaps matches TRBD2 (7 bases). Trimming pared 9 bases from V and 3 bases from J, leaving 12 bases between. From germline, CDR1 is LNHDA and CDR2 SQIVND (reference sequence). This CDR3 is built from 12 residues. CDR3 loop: CASGGGGYEQYF. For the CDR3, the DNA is TGTGCCAGCGGGGGCGGGGGCTACGAGCAGTACTTC.

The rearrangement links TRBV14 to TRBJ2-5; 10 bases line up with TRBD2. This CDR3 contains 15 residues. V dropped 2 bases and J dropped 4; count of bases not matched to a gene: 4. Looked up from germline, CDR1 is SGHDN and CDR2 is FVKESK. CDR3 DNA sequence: TGTGCCAGCAGCCAAAAGCGGGGGGGCCCAGAGACCCAGTACTTC. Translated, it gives CASSQKRGGPETQYF.

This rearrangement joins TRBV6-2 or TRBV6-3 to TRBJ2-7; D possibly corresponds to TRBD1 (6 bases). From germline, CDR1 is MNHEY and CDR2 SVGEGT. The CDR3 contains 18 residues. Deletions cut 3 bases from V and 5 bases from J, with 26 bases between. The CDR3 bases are TGTGCCAGCAGTTATGGATCGAGGTCCGGGACCAGGGGCCACGAGCAGTACTTC. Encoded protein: CASSYGSRSGTRGHEQYF.

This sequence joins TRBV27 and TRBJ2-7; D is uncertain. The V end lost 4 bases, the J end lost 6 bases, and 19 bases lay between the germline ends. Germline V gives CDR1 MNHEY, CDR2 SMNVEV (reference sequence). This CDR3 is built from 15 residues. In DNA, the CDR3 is TGTGCCAGCAGTTATCGGCACACACTAAAGCTCGAGCAGTACTTC. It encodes CASSYRHTLKLEQYF.

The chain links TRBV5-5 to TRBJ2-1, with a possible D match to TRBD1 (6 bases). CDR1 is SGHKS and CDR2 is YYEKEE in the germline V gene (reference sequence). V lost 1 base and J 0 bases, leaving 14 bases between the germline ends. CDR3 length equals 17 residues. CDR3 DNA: TGTGCCAGCAGCTTGCTTCAGGGGACGAGCTCCTACAATGAGCAGTTCTTC. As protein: CASSLLQGTSSYNEQFF. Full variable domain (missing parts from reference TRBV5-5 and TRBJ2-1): DAGVTQSPTHLIKTRGQQVTLRCSPISGHKSVSWYQQVLGQGPQFIFQYYEKEERGRGNFPDRFSARQFPNYSSELNVNALLLGDSALYLCASSLLQGTSSYNEQFFGPGTRLTVL.

The CDR3: CASSPGTGEGGYTF. The DNA for the CDR3 is TGCGCCAGCAGCCCCGGGACAGGGGAGGGTGGCTACACCTTC. This chain joins TRBV5-1 and TRBJ1-2; 10 nucleotides line up with TRBD1. The germline gives CDR1 SGHRS, CDR2 YFSETQ. V was clipped by 4 bases and J by 7 bases; unmatched bases: 7. The CDR3 has 14 residues.

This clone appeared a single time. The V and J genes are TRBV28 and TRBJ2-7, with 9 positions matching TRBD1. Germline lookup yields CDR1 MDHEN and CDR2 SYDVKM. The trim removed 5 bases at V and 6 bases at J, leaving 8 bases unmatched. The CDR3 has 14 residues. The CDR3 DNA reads TGTGCCAGCAGTCCTCCCGGGACAGGGACCGAGCAGTACTTC. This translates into CASSPPGTGTEQYF.

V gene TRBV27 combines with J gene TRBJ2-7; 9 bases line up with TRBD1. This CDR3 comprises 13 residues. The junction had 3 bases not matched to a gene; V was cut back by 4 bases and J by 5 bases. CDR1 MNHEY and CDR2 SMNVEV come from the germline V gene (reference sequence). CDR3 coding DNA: TGTGCCAGCAGTTGGACAGGGGCGAACGAGCAGTACTTC. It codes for CASSWTGANEQYF.

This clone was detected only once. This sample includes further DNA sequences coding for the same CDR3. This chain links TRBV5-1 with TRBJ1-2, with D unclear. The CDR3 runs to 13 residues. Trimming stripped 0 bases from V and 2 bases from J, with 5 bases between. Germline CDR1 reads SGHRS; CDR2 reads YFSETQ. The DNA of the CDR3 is TGCGCCAGCAGCTTGGGAGGAAACTATGGCTACACCTTC. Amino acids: CASSLGGNYGYTF.

In DNA, the CDR3 is TGCGCCAGCAGCTTACGGACAGGGGCGATATACGAGCAGTACTTC. Amino acid sequence: CASSLRTGAIYEQYF. The V gene is TRBV4-3, the J gene TRBJ2-7, with 9 bases that match TRBD1. The V segment lost 5 bases and the J segment 4 bases; nucleotides outside the gene matches: 9. Germline V lookup: CDR1 LGHNA, CDR2 YSLEER. The CDR3 extends over 15 amino acids.

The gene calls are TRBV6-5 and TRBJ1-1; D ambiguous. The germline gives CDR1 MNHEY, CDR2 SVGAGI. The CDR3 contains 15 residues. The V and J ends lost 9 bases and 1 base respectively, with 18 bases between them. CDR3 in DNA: TGTGCCAGTACCATTTCTAACCTTAGGAACACTGAAGCTTTCTTT. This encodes CASTISNLRNTEAFF.

The chain's CDR3 is CAWTLLAGGGNEQFF. The CDR3 bases are TGTGCCTGGACCCTACTAGCGGGGGGCGGAAATGAGCAGTTCTTC. The rearrangement links TRBV30 to TRBJ2-1, with 12 bases fitting TRBD2. The germline gives CDR1 GTSNPN, CDR2 SVGIG (reference sequence). V was pared by 4 bases and J by 7 bases, with 8 bases of the junction left unmatched. The CDR3 has 15 residues.

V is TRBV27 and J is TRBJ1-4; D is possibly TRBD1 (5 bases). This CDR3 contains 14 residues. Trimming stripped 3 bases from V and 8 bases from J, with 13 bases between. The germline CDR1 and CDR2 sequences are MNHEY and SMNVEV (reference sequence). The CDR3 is CASSFQGIREKLFF. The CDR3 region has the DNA TGTGCCAGCAGTTTCCAGGGCATTCGGGAAAAACTGTTTTTT.

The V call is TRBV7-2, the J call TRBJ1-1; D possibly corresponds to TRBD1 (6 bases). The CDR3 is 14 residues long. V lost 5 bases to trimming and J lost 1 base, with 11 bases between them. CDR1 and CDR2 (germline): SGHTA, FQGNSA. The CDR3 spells CASSRWTANTEAFF. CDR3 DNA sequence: TGTGCCAGCAGCCGGTGGACAGCGAACACTGAAGCTTTCTTT.